This T cell receptor (beta chain) was observed in a study of shared clonotypes between healthy human individuals. Across the whole study: A couple of women and a few men aged 18 to 49 made up the donors.

Trimming cost V 3 bases and J 8 bases, with 12 bases left between them. The CDR3 runs to 13 residues. The germline CDR1 and CDR2 sequences are LNHNV and YYDKDF (reference sequence). This was a deep-level run. This table comes from immunoSEQ multiplex PCR, and its TCRdb copy is limited to in-frame clones, with some not included. Here the sample spans about 480,000 clones, less than 85% being singletons. Source material: PBMCs. This TCR came from a woman aged 40 to 49 in good health. Some clones in this sample may be carry-over from other donors' samples. This chain joins TRBV15 and TRBJ2-3; D is uncertain. This chain's CDR3 is CATSSSARATQYF. The CDR3 nucleotides are TGTGCCACCAGCAGCTCTGCCCGGGCTACGCAGTATTTT. Full variable domain (outside the CDR3, taken from reference TRBV15 and TRBJ2-3): DAMVIQNPRYQVTQFGKPVTLSCSQTLNHNVMYWYQQKSSQAPKLLFHYYDKDFNNEADTPDNFQSRRPNTSFCFLDIRSPGLGDTAMYLCATSSSARATQYFGPGTRLTVL.